The 22 T cell receptor beta chains below were found in one sample sequenced in a study of breast tumors, draining lymph nodes, adjacent tissues. TCRdb independently ran MiXCR on the multiplex PCR reads; one entry per CDR3 protein. Seen here are 250,000 or so distinct CDR3 sequences, over 25% observed once, and the top ten hold more than 1%. Samples came from axillary lymph nodes draining the breast cancer. Sequenced input: axillary lymph node tissue. Source of these receptors: a female donor with breast cancer. Some clones in this sample may be carry-over from other donors' samples.

This clonotype showed up just a few times. The V call is TRBV6-5, the J call TRBJ2-5; 8 bases match TRBD2. CDR1 and CDR2 (germline): MNHEY, SVGAGI. Trimming removed 5 bases from V and 7 bases from J; junction bases left unmatched: 9. This CDR3 is 14 amino acids long. The CDR3 nucleotides read TGTGCCAGCAGTCACGGGGGGGATGGGGGGACCCAGTACTTC. It codes for CASSHGGDGGTQYF.

This clonotype was recorded many times. The chain recombines TRBV11-3 with TRBJ1-6; no reliable D call. The germline V and J ends were trimmed by 5 bases and 7 bases, with 9 bases remaining between them. Germline V gene sequence: CDR1 SGHNT, CDR2 YENEEA. The CDR3 has 13 amino acids. As DNA, the CDR3 is TGTGCCAGCAGCCCCGGACCCAATTCACCCCTCCACTTT. This sequence encodes CASSPGPNSPLHF.

The chain recombines TRBV6-5 with TRBJ1-1, with D maybe TRBD1 (6 bases). The CDR3 runs to 14 residues. Germline CDR1 and CDR2: MNHEY and SVGAGI. The V end lost 2 bases, the J end lost 5 bases, and 12 bases lay between the germline ends. The CDR3 coding sequence is TGTGCCAGCAGTTACGCAGGGGCGGGAACTGAAGCTTTCTTT. Its translation is CASSYAGAGTEAFF.

This chain connects TRBV20-1 to TRBJ2-7; 9 positions agree with TRBD2. Losses at the gene ends were 6 bases for V and 0 bases for J; bases not matched to a gene: 6. CDR1 and CDR2 (germline): DFQATT, SNEGSKA (reference sequence). The CDR3 covers 14 residues. The CDR3 loop is CSATRTSASYEQYF. Here the CDR3 DNA reads TGCAGTGCAACCCGGACTAGCGCCTCCTACGAGCAGTACTTC.

This clonotype was seen only once. A much larger clone differs from this one at a single base, so this may be a read error. This chain's CDR3 is CASSAGFSYGNEQLF. Written as DNA, the CDR3 is TGTGCCAGCAGTGCGGGATTTTCCTATGGCAATGAGCAGCTCTTC. This rearrangement joins TRBV7-3 to TRBJ2-1, with D possibly TRBD2 on 6 matching bases. This CDR3 region has 15 residues. Germline values: CDR1 SGHTA, CDR2 FQGTGA.

V gene TRBV12-3 or TRBV12-4 combines with J gene TRBJ1-4; D unclear. V gave up 5 bases and J gave up 1 base, with 11 bases separating them. The CDR3 runs to 15 residues. The CDR3 loop reads CASSTSRITNEKLFF. Here the CDR3 DNA reads TGTGCCAGCAGTACATCCCGGATAACTAATGAAAAACTGTTTTTT.

Concerning this clonotype itself: A read error may account for a junction end that differs from germline. This rearrangement joins TRBV7-2 to TRBJ2-5; D could derive from TRBD1 or TRBD2 (5 bases each). This CDR3 has 15 residues. The germline CDR1 and CDR2 sequences are SGHTA and FQGNSA. The CDR3 is CANSLAGTGEETQHF. The CDR3 nucleotides read TGTGCCAACAGCTTAGCCGGGACGGGTGAAGAGACCCAGCACTTC. Based on the CDR3 plus reference TRBV7-2 and TRBJ2-5, the full variable domain is GAGVSQSPSNKVTEKGKDVELRCDPISGHTALYWYRQSLGQGLEFLIYFQGNSAPDKSGLPSDRFSAERTGGSVSTLTIQRTQQEDSAVYLCANSLAGTGEETQHFGPGTRLLVL.

This clonotype was detected ten times or more. V is TRBV27 and J is TRBJ1-4; the match to TRBD1 covers 8 bases. CDR1 is MNHEY, CDR2 SMNVEV, per germline (reference sequence). V dropped 4 bases and J dropped 7; count of bases not matched to a gene: 5. This CDR3 contains 14 residues. Written as DNA, the CDR3 is TGTGCCAGCAGTTACGGGACAGGACGTGAAAAACTGTTTTTT. Encoded protein: CASSYGTGREKLFF. The full variable domain, with the rest looked up from reference TRBV27 and TRBJ1-4, is EAQVTQNPRYLITVTGKKLTVTCSQNMNHEYMSWYRQDPGLGLRQIYYSMNVEVTDKGDVPEGYKVSRKEKRNFPLILESPSPNQTSLYFCASSYGTGREKLFFGSGTQLSVL.

This clonotype was counted a few times. V is TRBV3-1 and J is TRBJ2-7; D perhaps matches TRBD2 (6 bases). Germline V gene lookup returns CDR1 LGHDT and CDR2 YNNKEL (reference sequence). V lost 2 bases and J 0 bases, leaving 14 bases between the germline ends. The CDR3 length is 16 residues. The CDR3 coding sequence is TGTGCCAGCAGCCAATCTACGGGAGACCTCTCCTACGAGCAGTACTTC. It yields the protein CASSQSTGDLSYEQYF.

The chain is built from TRBV5-6 and TRBJ2-1, with 15 bases lining up with TRBD2. This CDR3 spans 19 amino acids. Unmatched junction bases numbered 12, after V lost 4 bases and J lost 4 bases. Germline CDR1 reads SGHDT; CDR2 reads YYEEEE. The CDR3 coding sequence is TGTGCCAGCAGCCCCTGGACTAGCGGGAGGGGCTCTCGGTACAATGAGCAGTTCTTC. This encodes CASSPWTSGRGSRYNEQFF.

The chain employs TRBV9 and TRBJ2-7; 11 bases are shared with TRBD2. This CDR3 contains 17 residues. The junction had 7 bases not matched to a gene; V was cut back by 0 bases and J by 2 bases. CDR1 is SGDLS and CDR2 is YYNGEE in the germline V gene. In nucleotides, the CDR3 is TGTGCCAGCAGCGTAGGTGATAGCGGGAGGGTTACCTACGAGCAGTACTTC. Protein sequence: CASSVGDSGRVTYEQYF.

This clonotype occurred a few times. This rearrangement joins TRBV6-2 or TRBV6-3 to TRBJ2-7; 9 nucleotides align to TRBD1. Trimming at V came to 6 bases and at J to 2 bases, leaving 5 bases not matched to a gene. Germline V gene data show CDR1 as MNHEY and CDR2 as SVGEGT. This CDR3 is 14 amino acids long. The CDR3 DNA is TGTGCCAGCAGATCCGGGACAGGGACCTACGAGCAGTACTTC. Translated: CASRSGTGTYEQYF.

This clonotype was detected ten times or more. The V gene is TRBV6-2 or TRBV6-3, the J gene TRBJ1-6, with D unresolved. The CDR3 runs 13 residues. Trimming shortened V by 7 bases and J by 6 bases, and 10 bases separated the two germline ends. Germline CDR1 and CDR2: MNHEY and SVGEGT. This CDR3 is CASKKGGNSPLHF. The CDR3 DNA follows: TGTGCCAGCAAGAAGGGCGGTAATTCACCCCTCCACTTT.

This clonotype was seen a few times. The chain combines TRBV3-1 with TRBJ2-2; perhaps D is TRBD1 or TRBD2 (5 bases each). The CDR3 has 12 amino acids. Germline CDR1 is LGHDT and CDR2 is YNNKEL (reference sequence). V was clipped by 3 bases and J by 6 bases, with 5 bases between them. CDR3 nucleotides: TGTGCCAGCAGCCAGGGACCCGGGGAGCTGTTTTTT. Protein sequence: CASSQGPGELFF.

There are many counts of this clonotype. For the CDR3, the DNA is TGTGCCAGTAGTGACGATTCCGGGGAGCTGTTTTTT. This encodes CASSDDSGELFF. This chain joins TRBV19 and TRBJ2-2; D gene unclear. Germline V lookup: CDR1 LNHDA, CDR2 SQIVND (reference sequence). V lost 5 bases and J 6 bases, leaving 7 bases between the germline ends. The CDR3 consists of 12 residues.

A remark on this clonotype: A much larger clone differs by one base, so this may be a read error. The chain has TRBV11-2 and TRBJ2-1; D may be TRBD2 (5 bases). Germline V gene lookup returns CDR1 SGHAT and CDR2 FQNNGV. The ends were cut back, 3 bases at V and 9 bases at J, with 9 bases in the middle. The CDR3 covers 12 residues. The chain's CDR3 is CASSFRGSEQFF. Here the CDR3 DNA reads TGTGCCAGCAGCTTTCGGGGTAGTGAGCAGTTCTTC.

This clonotype was detected only a few times. The chain is built from TRBV18 and TRBJ2-3; D call uncertain. Between the trimmed V and J ends, which lost 3 bases and 5 bases, there was a span of 3 bases. Germline values: CDR1 KGHSH, CDR2 LQKENI. The CDR3 extends over 11 amino acids. CDR3 DNA sequence: TGTGCCAGCTCACCGGTAGATACGCAGTATTTT. This encodes CASSPVDTQYF.

This clonotype has ten or more counts. This chain links TRBV20-1 with TRBJ2-5, with 9 positions matching TRBD1. The ends lost 3 bases at V and 6 bases at J; junction bases unmatched: 8. Germline values: CDR1 DFQATT, CDR2 SNEGSKA (reference sequence). The CDR3 is 14 residues long. For the CDR3, the DNA is TGCAGTGCTAGTCTTCCGGGACAGGGAAAGACCCAGTACTTC. Encoded protein: CSASLPGQGKTQYF.

Many counts were recorded for this clonotype. The V gene is TRBV5-6, the J gene TRBJ1-2, with D possibly matching TRBD1 (6 bases). The CDR3 sequence is 13 residues long. Germline CDR1 SGHDT, CDR2 YYEEEE. V was cut by 2 bases and J by 7 bases, with 12 bases left in between. CDR3 DNA: TGTGCCAGCAGCTTCGCCGCGACAGGTGGCTACACCTTC. This encodes CASSFAATGGYTF.

This chain connects TRBV4-2 to TRBJ1-2; no clear D gene. V was clipped by 0 bases and J by 8 bases, with 10 bases between them. This CDR3 has 13 residues. Germline CDR1 is LGHNA and CDR2 is YNFKEQ. The CDR3 reads CASSQEGMRGYTF. The CDR3 nucleotides are TGTGCCAGCAGCCAAGAAGGAATGAGGGGCTACACCTTC.

Comment on this clonotype: At one end, the junction sequence differs from germline, possibly due to a read error. This sequence joins TRBV11-2 and TRBJ2-3; the match to TRBD1 covers 10 bases. The CDR3 loop spans 18 amino acids. Per the germline V gene, CDR1 is SGHAT and CDR2 is FQNNGV. In DNA form, the CDR3 reads TGTGCCAGCAGCCAGGTCTGGGGGACAGGGGTTAACACAGATGCGCAGTATTTT. Translated, it gives CASSQVWGTGVNTDAQYF.

This clonotype turned up a few times. The chain couples TRBV6-5 to TRBJ1-3; D is unresolved. The CDR3 loop spans 14 amino acids. The V and J ends lost 3 bases and 2 bases respectively, with 8 bases between them. The germline CDR1 and CDR2 sequences are MNHEY and SVGAGI. The CDR3 loop is CASSYGGAGNTIYF. The CDR3 DNA reads as TGTGCCAGCAGTTATGGAGGCGCTGGAAACACCATATATTTT.